The 29 T cell receptor beta chains presented below share a single source sample, sequenced in a study of HIV-infected children after antiretroviral therapy interruption (dated 2019 in TCRdb). The intended sense of this specimen's treatment or condition label: PENTA 11 planned treatment interruption arm or continuous ART arm. The library was produced with 3' RACE. Sequencing instrument: Illumina MiSeq. TCR libraries were generated from RNA by a 3' RACE protocol incorporating unique molecular identifiers so that PCR amplification bias could be corrected. The public reads were run again by TCRdb, first through fastp at Q25 and then through MiXCR, and only productive beta chains were kept. Each CDR3 protein gets just one entry, which takes the most common genes and DNA from the rows behind it. This sample has thousands of distinct CDR3 sequences in its table, and over 4% of those were observed once. In total, the top ten clones hold roughly 25% of the sample.

The source material was CD45RO+ CD8+ T cells from PBMCs, pooled from several time points, sampled from a donor given antiretroviral therapy, either interrupted or continuous. Explained via the paper, the cell subset or site label denotes: memory CD8+ CD45RO+ CD45RA- T cells. The receptors stem from a pool of human donors with HIV.

Only a few counts were recorded for this clonotype. J is TRBJ2-4 and V is TRBV11-2; 7 bases line up with TRBD2. Germline lookup yields CDR1 SGHAT and CDR2 FQNNGV. Losses at the gene ends were 4 bases for V and 4 bases for J; bases not matched to a gene: 7. The length of the CDR3 is 15 residues. CDR3 bases: TGTGCCAGCAGCTGGGGGAGGGACGAGAAAAACATTCAGTACTTC. Amino acid sequence: CASSWGRDEKNIQYF.

This clonotype was counted many times. The chain is built from TRBV2 and TRBJ2-7; no clear D gene. CDR1 SNHLY and CDR2 FYNNEI come from the germline V gene. The CDR3 sequence is 13 residues long. V was shortened by 4 bases and J by 12 bases, with 19 bases between the two germline ends. In DNA form, the CDR3 reads TGTGCCAGCAGTGCTACCGGTGACAAAGGTCGGTACTTC. Its translation is CASSATGDKGRYF.

This clonotype was detected many times. The rearrangement joins TRBV9 to TRBJ1-4, with TRBD1 identical over 7 bases. This CDR3 contains 16 residues. Germline CDR1 SGDLS, CDR2 YYNGEE. With V trimmed by 4 bases and J by 6 bases, 12 bases remained unmatched. As DNA, the CDR3 is TGTGCCAGCAGCCCTCAGACCGGGACAGACTATGAAAAACTGTTTTTT. Its translation is CASSPQTGTDYEKLFF.

This clonotype appeared many times. V is TRBV27 and J is TRBJ2-1; tentatively, D is TRBD1 or TRBD2 (5 bases each). V dropped 9 bases and J dropped 7 bases, with 16 bases sitting between them. CDR1 and CDR2 (germline): MNHEY, SMNVEV (reference sequence). This CDR3 region has 13 residues. The CDR3: CASRGTVPNEQFF. CDR3 sequence (DNA): TGTGCCAGTAGAGGGACCGTCCCGAATGAGCAGTTCTTC.

The V gene is TRBV7-9, the J gene TRBJ1-1; no definite D call. V lost 7 bases and J 3 bases, leaving 12 bases between the germline ends. The CDR3 extends over 13 amino acids. Germline-derived CDR1 and CDR2 are SEHNR and FQNEAQ (reference sequence). In nucleotides, the CDR3 is TGTGCCAGCACCTCATCCGGGGACACTGAAGCTTTCTTT. Amino acids: CASTSSGDTEAFF.

The V gene is TRBV19, the J gene TRBJ2-7; 12 nucleotides match TRBD1. The germline V gene encodes CDR1 LNHDA and CDR2 SQIVND (reference sequence). The CDR3 extends over 14 amino acids. With V trimmed by 3 bases and J by 5 bases, 2 bases remained unmatched. CDR3 in amino acids: CASSIGTGGDEQYF. CDR3 coding DNA: TGTGCCAGTAGTATTGGGACAGGGGGCGACGAGCAGTACTTC.

This clonotype is judged large. V and J are TRBV27 and TRBJ2-7; no reliable D call. The CDR3 length is 13 residues. V was cut by 8 bases and J by 1 base, with 12 bases left in between. Germline assignment: CDR1 MNHEY and CDR2 SMNVEV (reference sequence). The chain's CDR3 is CASGYGASYEQYF. Here the CDR3 DNA reads TGTGCCAGCGGGTACGGAGCGTCCTACGAGCAGTACTTC.

The sample holds many counts of this clonotype. The chain couples TRBV6-5 to TRBJ2-2; 8 bases match TRBD1. The CDR3 is 18 residues long. Looked up from germline, CDR1 is MNHEY and CDR2 is SVGAGI. V trimming: 0 bases; J trimming: 0 bases; junction bases outside the gene matches: 6. CDR3 bases: TGTGCCAGCAGTTACTCGTGGGCGACAGGGGCGAACACCGGGGAGCTGTTTTTT. Its protein is CASSYSWATGANTGELFF.

By proportion, this clonotype is medium-sized. This sequence joins TRBV27 and TRBJ2-1; TRBD1 matches at 9 bases. The germline V gene encodes CDR1 MNHEY and CDR2 SMNVEV (reference sequence). J was trimmed by 9 bases and V by 4 bases; bases with no gene match: 4. The CDR3 contains 13 residues. The CDR3 spells CASSWTGAGEQFF. The CDR3 DNA reads as TGTGCCAGCAGTTGGACAGGGGCCGGTGAGCAGTTCTTC.

At least ten counts were recorded for this clonotype. This chain links TRBV5-1 with TRBJ1-5, with no clear D. The germline V gene encodes CDR1 SGHRS and CDR2 YFSETQ. This CDR3 is 9 amino acids long. Trimming took 8 bases from V and 7 from J, leaving 4 bases between them. This CDR3 reads CASLQPQHF. The CDR3 DNA reads TGCGCCAGTTTGCAGCCCCAGCATTTT.

This clonotype occurred a few times. The V call is TRBV5-1, the J call TRBJ2-1; D unresolved. Per the germline V gene, CDR1 is SGHRS and CDR2 is YFSETQ. The CDR3 has 14 amino acids. The ends were cut back, 5 bases at V and 5 bases at J, with 14 bases in the middle. CDR3 in amino acids: CASSLWKQHNEQFF. DNA for the CDR3: TGCGCCAGCAGTCTTTGGAAACAGCACAATGAGCAGTTCTTC.

This clonotype is medium-sized within its sample. The chain combines TRBV20-1 with TRBJ2-5, with 9 nucleotides matching TRBD2. The CDR3 contains 16 residues. The V gene's germline CDR1 is DFQATT and CDR2 SNEGSKA (reference sequence). Trimming at V came to 0 bases and at J to 2 bases, leaving 7 bases not matched to a gene. CDR3 sequence: CSARDLASGEQETQYF. CDR3 DNA: TGCAGTGCTAGAGATCTGGCTAGCGGGGAACAAGAGACCCAGTACTTC.

Relative to its sample, this clonotype is medium-sized (0.01 to 0.1%). J is TRBJ2-3 and V is TRBV6-4, with D perhaps TRBD2 (5 bases). The V end lost 0 bases, the J end lost 0 bases, and 10 bases lay between the germline ends. This CDR3 has 16 amino acids. Per the germline V gene, CDR1 is MRHNA and CDR2 is SNTAGT. Here the CDR3 DNA reads TGTGCCAGCAGTGACTCGGGAGAGTCTAGCACAGATACGCAGTATTTT. Protein: CASSDSGESSTDTQYF.

This clonotype is judged medium-sized. CDR3 region: CASSLWGNQPQHF. The CDR3 DNA reads TGTGCCAGCAGTTTATGGGGGAATCAGCCCCAGCATTTT. The chain combines TRBV27 with TRBJ1-5, with D possibly TRBD1 on 5 matching bases. Trimming shortened V by 1 base and J by 4 bases, and 5 bases separated the two germline ends. Germline V gives CDR1 MNHEY, CDR2 SMNVEV (reference sequence). The CDR3 has 13 residues.

The chain combines TRBV3-1 with TRBJ1-6; a weak D match, TRBD1 (5 bases). The germline V gene encodes CDR1 LGHDT and CDR2 YNNKEL (reference sequence). The CDR3 contains 15 residues. The V end lost 3 bases, the J end lost 8 bases, and 14 bases lay between the germline ends. The CDR3 spells CASSHGGDGYSPLHF. CDR3 DNA sequence: TGTGCCAGCAGCCATGGAGGGGACGGATATTCACCCCTCCACTTT.

This clonotype rates as medium-sized. The genes are TRBV10-2 and TRBJ2-7; D remains unclear. The length of the CDR3 is 16 residues. V was clipped by 4 bases and J by 1 base, with 17 bases between them. Germline CDR1 reads WSHSY; CDR2 reads SAAADI. CDR3 bases: TGCGCCAGCAGTGGGTCGTCTGGACGACTTTCCTACGAGCAGTACTTC. It yields the protein CASSGSSGRLSYEQYF.

This clonotype appeared many times. The genes are TRBV9 and TRBJ2-7; D perhaps matches TRBD1 (5 bases). Trimming took off 3 bases at V and 4 bases at J, with 14 bases between the two ends. The CDR3 runs 14 residues. Per the germline V gene, CDR1 is SGDLS and CDR2 is YYNGEE. CDR3 bases: TGTGCCAGCAGCGAGGGGAAAGTGACTTACGAGCAGTACTTC. This gives the protein CASSEGKVTYEQYF.

This clonotype has at least ten counts. The rearrangement joins TRBV29-1 to TRBJ2-5, with D maybe TRBD1 (6 bases). The CDR3 totals 15 residues. V lost 2 bases and J 5 bases, leaving 18 bases between the germline ends. Germline V gene lookup returns CDR1 SQVTM and CDR2 ANQGSEA. Here the CDR3 reads CSVEFAGDAGETQYF. The CDR3 DNA sequence: TGCAGCGTTGAATTCGCAGGGGACGCCGGGGAGACCCAGTACTTC.

There are many counts of this clonotype. J is TRBJ2-1 and V is TRBV10-3; TRBD2 might be the D (6 bases). The CDR3 is 14 residues long. Looked up from germline, CDR1 is ENHRY and CDR2 is SYGVKD. V gave up 4 bases and J gave up 7 bases, with 14 bases separating them. CDR3 sequence (DNA): TGTGCCATCAGTGCCCGACTAGTGTCGAATGAGCAGTTCTTC. This encodes CAISARLVSNEQFF.

This clonotype was recorded at least ten times. This sequence joins TRBV4-1 and TRBJ2-7; weak D call: TRBD1 (6 bases). V was pared by 1 base and J by 2 bases, with 12 bases between. The CDR3 covers 15 residues. The germline V gene encodes CDR1 MGHRA and CDR2 YSYEKL. The chain's CDR3 is CASSQAHGTTYEQYF. CDR3 coding DNA: TGCGCCAGCAGCCAAGCCCACGGGACAACCTACGAGCAGTACTTC.

About this clonotype itself: A much larger clone sits a single nucleotide away, making a read error possible. This chain links TRBV10-3 with TRBJ2-1; possibly TRBD1 for D (6 bases). The CDR3 consists of 17 residues. CDR1 ENHRY and CDR2 SYGVKD come from the germline V gene. CDR3 bases: TGTGCCATCAGTGAGACACCTGGACAGCCCTCCTACAATGTGCAGTTCTTC. Encoded protein: CAISETPGQPSYNVQFF.

This clonotype was observed many times. The V call is TRBV5-4, the J call TRBJ2-4; unclear D gene. The CDR3 extends over 13 amino acids. Germline V gives CDR1 SGHNT, CDR2 YYREEE (reference sequence). Trimming removed 2 bases from V and 7 bases from J, with 10 bases in between. The CDR3 DNA reads as TGTGCCAGCAGCTTTTGGGGTACGAACATTCAGTACTTC. It encodes CASSFWGTNIQYF. Together with reference TRBV5-4 and TRBJ2-4, the CDR3 gives the full variable domain: ETGVTQSPTHLIKTRGQQVTLRCSSQSGHNTVSWYQQALGQGPQFIFQYYREEENGRGNFPPRFSGLQFPNYSSELNVNALELDDSALYLCASSFWGTNIQYFGAGTRLSVL.

This clonotype was seen ten or more times. The V gene is TRBV7-9, the J gene TRBJ1-1, with D perhaps TRBD1 (6 bases). The V end was cut by 1 base, the J end by 1 base, with 16 bases between. The germline V gene encodes CDR1 SEHNR and CDR2 FQNEAQ (reference sequence). The CDR3 totals 17 residues. CDR3: CASSLGRRGGSNTEAFF. CDR3 bases: TGTGCCAGCAGCTTAGGACGAAGGGGGGGTTCGAACACTGAAGCTTTCTTT.

V is TRBV4-1 and J is TRBJ2-5, with D possibly TRBD1 on 8 matching bases. The CDR3 covers 15 residues. Germline V gene sequence: CDR1 MGHRA, CDR2 YSYEKL. Trimming removed 0 bases from V and 5 bases from J, with 13 bases in between. CDR3 in DNA: TGCGCCAGCAGCCAAGAGACAGGGGAGGGGGAGACCCAGTACTTC. It translates to CASSQETGEGETQYF.

This clonotype was observed at least ten times. The chain combines TRBV6-5 with TRBJ1-3; 7 bases fit TRBD1. Trimming removed 0 bases from V and 2 bases from J; junction bases left unmatched: 1. Looked up from germline, CDR1 is MNHEY and CDR2 is SVGAGI. The CDR3 covers 15 residues. CDR3 DNA: TGTGCCAGCAGTTACTCAACAGGGGCTGGAAACACCATATATTTT. Amino acid sequence: CASSYSTGAGNTIYF.

This clonotype was seen at least ten times. J is TRBJ2-3 and V is TRBV13; 10 bases map to TRBD2. Germline-derived CDR1 and CDR2 are PRHDT and FYEKMQ (reference sequence). This CDR3 has 17 residues. J was trimmed by 0 bases and V by 4 bases; bases with no gene match: 7. CDR3 protein: CASSSGRLAGSTDTQYF. CDR3 nucleotides: TGTGCCAGCAGCTCAGGAAGACTAGCGGGTAGCACAGATACGCAGTATTTT.

The table lists this clonotype with many counts. This chain's CDR3 is CASSEMLETYNEQFF. The CDR3 DNA sequence: TGTGCCAGCAGTGAAATGCTGGAAACCTACAATGAGCAGTTCTTC. J is TRBJ2-1 and V is TRBV6-1; D not certain. This CDR3 is 15 amino acids long. Trimming shortened V by 2 bases and J by 2 bases, and 10 bases separated the two germline ends. CDR1 and CDR2 from the germline V gene are MNHNS and SASEGT.

In its sample, this clonotype is medium-sized (0.01 to 0.1%). The genes are TRBV27 and TRBJ1-5, with TRBD1 identical over 11 bases. Trimming removed 2 bases from V and 10 bases from J; junction bases left unmatched: 7. The CDR3 runs 15 residues. CDR1 and CDR2 from the germline V gene are MNHEY and SMNVEV (reference sequence). CDR3 loop: CASSLGTGGEAPQHF. The CDR3 nucleotides are TGTGCCAGCAGTTTAGGGACAGGGGGAGAGGCCCCCCAGCATTTT.

The rearrangement links TRBV6-5 to TRBJ2-7; unclear D gene. The CDR3 covers 12 residues. Trimming pared 6 bases from V and 0 bases from J, leaving 6 bases between. Germline-derived CDR1 and CDR2 are MNHEY and SVGAGI. CDR3: CASRVSSYEQYF. As DNA, the CDR3 is TGTGCCAGCAGGGTGTCCTCCTACGAGCAGTACTTC.